What follows are 27 T cell receptor beta chains derived from one specimen sequenced in a study of blood T cell repertoires in COVID-19. Profiling relied on immunoSEQ multiplex PCR, and the TCRdb table lists in-frame clones only, not all of them. The data contain some 68,000 clones, roughly 88% of them seen just once; the ten biggest clones take up roughly 0.53%. The sequenced material came from peripheral blood. Source of these receptors: a man in his forties or fifties with COVID-19, enrolled during active disease.

This sequence joins TRBV4-2 and TRBJ1-5; D gene unclear. The CDR3 spans 16 residues. CDR1 is LGHNA, CDR2 YNFKEQ, per germline. The ends were cut back, 2 bases at V and 0 bases at J, with 11 bases in the middle. CDR3 coding DNA: TGTGCCAGCAGCCAAACGGCAGGCTATAGCAATCAGCCCCAGCATTTT. Amino acid sequence: CASSQTAGYSNQPQHF.

This clone was observed a handful of times. V is TRBV7-9 and J is TRBJ2-7, with 8 bases identical to TRBD1. CDR1 is SEHNR and CDR2 is FQNEAQ in the germline V gene (reference sequence). The CDR3 has 13 residues. V dropped 5 bases and J dropped 2; count of bases not matched to a gene: 2. This CDR3 is CASSPRGPYEQYF. As DNA, the CDR3 is TGTGCCAGCAGCCCCAGGGGGCCCTACGAGCAGTACTTC.

The chain is built from TRBV30 and TRBJ2-7, with 7 bases identical to TRBD1. The germline V gene encodes CDR1 GTSNPN and CDR2 SVGIG (reference sequence). Trimming removed 0 bases from V and 4 bases from J; junction bases left unmatched: 0. The CDR3 has 12 amino acids. The CDR3 region has the DNA TGTGCCTGGAGTGTACAGGGGTACGAGCAGTACTTC. It codes for CAWSVQGYEQYF.

The chain is built from TRBV27 and TRBJ2-7; 8 nucleotides agree with TRBD1. CDR1 is MNHEY and CDR2 is SMNVEV in the germline V gene (reference sequence). There are 17 residues in the CDR3. Trimming took 5 bases from V and 3 from J; bases not matched to a gene: 15. The CDR3 DNA sequence: TGTGCCAGCAGTCCAGGGACAGGAAGAATTCTTTACTACGAGCAGTACTTC. Translated, it gives CASSPGTGRILYYEQYF.

This sequence joins TRBV19 and TRBJ2-7; 10 bases match TRBD1. V lost 4 bases, J lost 6 bases, and 3 bases stayed unmatched. Looked up from germline, CDR1 is LNHDA and CDR2 is SQIVND (reference sequence). The CDR3 consists of 13 residues. The CDR3 sequence: CASSTTGGGEQYF. The CDR3 DNA reads TGTGCCAGTAGTACGACAGGGGGCGGCGAGCAGTACTTC.

The V call is TRBV7-8, the J call TRBJ2-4; 7 bases line up with TRBD2. Germline CDR1 is SGHVS and CDR2 is FQNEAQ. Trimming cost V 1 base and J 0 bases; bases outside gene matches: 6. The CDR3 spans 17 residues. CDR3 sequence reads: CASSLVLADLAKNIQYF. CDR3 in DNA: TGTGCCAGCAGCTTAGTCCTAGCGGATCTAGCCAAAAACATTCAGTACTTC.

The CDR3, as DNA: TGTGCCAGCAGCGTAGAGGGGACAGGGAATGAAAAACTGTTTTTT. Residues: CASSVEGTGNEKLFF. J is TRBJ1-4 and V is TRBV9; 9 nucleotides align to TRBD1. CDR1 is SGDLS, CDR2 YYNGEE, per germline. Losses at the gene ends were 0 bases for V and 5 bases for J; bases not matched to a gene: 2. This CDR3 region has 15 residues.

The chain links TRBV6-6 to TRBJ2-1, with 9 bases aligning to TRBD2. The V gene's germline CDR1 is MNHNY and CDR2 SVGAGI (reference sequence). After removal of 6 bases from V and 5 bases from J, the junction contained 5 bases not matched to a gene. The CDR3 runs 14 residues. The CDR3 DNA reads TGTGCCAGCAGACTAGCGGGTGGCCACAATGAGCAGTTCTTC. Translating gives CASRLAGGHNEQFF.

This sequence joins TRBV7-6 and TRBJ2-1; no reliable D call. This CDR3 region has 12 residues. Germline loops: CDR1 SGHVS, CDR2 FNYEAQ. V shed 0 bases and J shed 8 bases, with 5 bases lying between them. CDR3 DNA: TGTGCCAGCAGCTTAGCGTCGGATGAGCAGTTCTTC. Translating it yields CASSLASDEQFF.

The V call is TRBV4-1, the J call TRBJ1-5; D unresolved. The CDR3 spans 14 residues. Germline V lookup: CDR1 MGHRA, CDR2 YSYEKL. The V and J ends lost 0 bases and 7 bases respectively, with 10 bases between them. CDR3 sequence reads: CASSQDKSGQPQHF. Written as DNA, the CDR3 is TGCGCCAGCAGCCAAGATAAGTCAGGACAGCCCCAGCATTTT.

The gene calls are TRBV28 and TRBJ2-7; D possibly corresponds to TRBD2 (5 bases). V was shortened by 2 bases and J by 3 bases, with 5 bases between the two germline ends. The CDR3 is made up of 12 amino acids. Germline V CDR1 and CDR2: MDHEN, SYDVKM. The DNA for the CDR3 is TGTGCCAGCAGTTTAGAGGGCTACGAGCAGTACTTC. Encoded protein: CASSLEGYEQYF.

The CDR3 reads CASSQALSVPYGYTF. CDR3 nucleotides: TGTGCCAGCAGCCAGGCCCTGTCGGTTCCCTATGGCTACACCTTC. The rearrangement uses TRBV28 and TRBJ1-2; the D is unclear. This CDR3 has 15 residues. With 6 bases removed from V and 4 bases from J, the gap between germline ends came to 18 bases. Germline CDR1 reads MDHEN; CDR2 reads SYDVKM.

The chain is built from TRBV28 and TRBJ1-6; D is uncertain. Trimming removed 6 bases at V and 10 bases at J, with 16 bases between. The CDR3 sequence is 14 residues long. CDR1 is MDHEN, CDR2 SYDVKM, per germline. Here the CDR3 DNA reads TGTGCCAGCAGGCAAACCGGGGTCGGCTCACCCCTCCACTTT. Encoded protein: CASRQTGVGSPLHF.

The gene calls are TRBV7-2 and TRBJ1-3, with unresolved D. V was clipped by 5 bases and J by 0 bases, with 8 bases between them. The CDR3 is 14 residues long. Germline V gives CDR1 SGHTA, CDR2 FQGNSA. CDR3: CASSPGSSGNTIYF. The CDR3 region has the DNA TGTGCCAGCAGCCCCGGGAGCTCTGGAAACACCATATATTTT. The variable domain in full, with the rest retrieved from reference TRBV7-2 and TRBJ1-3, is GAGVSQSPSNKVTEKGKDVELRCDPISGHTALYWYRQSLGQGLEFLIYFQGNSAPDKSGLPSDRFSAERTGGSVSTLTIQRTQQEDSAVYLCASSPGSSGNTIYFGEGSWLTVV.

This rearrangement joins TRBV4-1 to TRBJ2-7, with 11 bases fitting TRBD1. The germline V gene has CDR1 MGHRA and CDR2 YSYEKL. The CDR3 loop spans 15 amino acids. V lost 4 bases and J lost 7; bases outside the gene matches: 9. The CDR3 is CASSLQGQGGNEQYF. Here the CDR3 DNA reads TGCGCCAGCAGCCTTCAGGGACAGGGGGGTAATGAGCAGTACTTC.

The V gene is TRBV5-1, the J gene TRBJ1-1, with 8 bases that match TRBD1. The CDR3 is made up of 14 amino acids. Per the germline V gene, CDR1 is SGHRS and CDR2 is YFSETQ. V gave up 6 bases and J gave up 3 bases; unmatched junction bases: 7. In nucleotides, the CDR3 is TGCGCCAGCACATACACAGGGGGGGACACTGAAGCTTTCTTT. Translated: CASTYTGGDTEAFF.

The V gene is TRBV5-4, the J gene TRBJ1-4; 7 nucleotides line up with TRBD1. Germline V lookup: CDR1 SGHNT, CDR2 YYREEE (reference sequence). V shed 4 bases, J shed 5 bases, and the junction held 11 bases outside the gene matches. This CDR3 is 16 amino acids long. For the CDR3, the DNA is TGTGCCAGCAGCCCAAACTCGGGACAGCCGAATGAAAAACTGTTTTTT. Translating it yields CASSPNSGQPNEKLFF.

This clone turned up a few times. The gene calls are TRBV20-1 and TRBJ2-1, with unresolved D. Trimming pared 3 bases from V and 5 bases from J, leaving 5 bases between. CDR1 is DFQATT and CDR2 is SNEGSKA in the germline V gene (reference sequence). This CDR3 contains 11 residues. CDR3 DNA sequence: TGCAGTGCTAGCCCTGACAATGAGCAGTTCTTC. Its protein product is CSASPDNEQFF.

J is TRBJ1-4 and V is TRBV7-2, with D uncertain. The CDR3 spans 14 residues. Germline V gene data show CDR1 as SGHTA and CDR2 as FQGNSA. Trimming took 1 base from V and 10 from J, leaving 13 bases between them. The CDR3 protein is CASSLDRQVGKLFF. The CDR3 bases are TGTGCCAGCAGCTTAGATAGGCAGGTCGGAAAACTGTTTTTT.

J is TRBJ1-2 and V is TRBV3-1 (or the pseudogene TRBV3-2); 8 nucleotides line up with TRBD1. Trimming at V came to 4 bases and at J to 2 bases, leaving 3 bases not matched to a gene. There are 14 residues in the CDR3. Germline V gives CDR1 LGHDT, CDR2 YNNKEL (reference sequence). The CDR3 bases are TGTGCCAGCAGCCTGAGGACAGGGAACTATGGCTACACCTTC. Protein: CASSLRTGNYGYTF.

The V call is TRBV5-1, the J call TRBJ1-1; the D gene is possibly TRBD1 (5 bases). The V gene's germline CDR1 is SGHRS and CDR2 YFSETQ. This CDR3 is built from 14 residues. Between the trimmed V and J ends, which lost 4 bases and 3 bases, there was a span of 13 bases. CDR3 nucleotides: TGCGCCAGCAGCGTGATGGGAGGGGACACTGAAGCTTTCTTT. Translation gives CASSVMGGDTEAFF.

This clone was observed a few times. The chain joins TRBV21-1 to TRBJ1-6; TRBD1, the table's D call, was not compared with the DNA. TRBV21-1 is classified as a pseudogene. This CDR3 region has 14 residues. CDR3 protein: CASSKGHRESPLHF. The CDR3 DNA is TGTGCCAGCAGCAAAGGGCACAGGGAATCACCCCTCCACTTT.

The chain combines TRBV27 with TRBJ2-1, with D perhaps TRBD2 (6 bases). The CDR3 sequence is 13 residues long. Trimming removed 3 bases at V and 6 bases at J, with 9 bases between. CDR1 is MNHEY, CDR2 SMNVEV, per germline (reference sequence). The CDR3 region has the DNA TGTGCCAGCAGTTTGGGAGGCGCCAATGAGCAGTTCTTC. It is translated as CASSLGGANEQFF.

This clone is a singleton in its sample. CDR3 in amino acids: CASSDGEGTDTQYF. The CDR3 coding sequence is TGTGCCAGCAGTGACGGGGAGGGCACAGATACGCAGTATTTT. The rearrangement joins TRBV6-4 to TRBJ2-3; a possible D gene is TRBD2 (6 bases). The germline V gene has CDR1 MRHNA and CDR2 SNTAGT. Trimming took off 2 bases at V and 1 base at J, with 7 bases between the two ends. The CDR3 consists of 14 residues.

V is TRBV6-6 and J is TRBJ2-7; D may be TRBD1 (5 bases). The CDR3 extends over 15 amino acids. The germline V and J ends were trimmed by 0 bases and 3 bases, with 12 bases remaining between them. Germline lookup yields CDR1 MNHNY and CDR2 SVGAGI (reference sequence). The DNA of the CDR3 is TGTGCCAGCAGTTACTCGACTGGACAAAGCTACGAGCAGTACTTC. Its translation: CASSYSTGQSYEQYF.

The chain employs TRBV7-3 and TRBJ2-3; D is unresolved. Trimming stripped 2 bases from V and 0 bases from J, with 9 bases between. The CDR3 consists of 15 residues. From germline, CDR1 is SGHTA and CDR2 FQGTGA. The CDR3 DNA follows: TGTGCCAGCAGCTTAGGAGTGACTAGCACAGATACGCAGTATTTT. Encoded protein: CASSLGVTSTDTQYF.

The chain recombines TRBV3-1 (or the pseudogene TRBV3-2) with TRBJ2-1; 14 nucleotides align to TRBD2. CDR1 is LGHDT and CDR2 is YNNKEL in the germline V gene (reference sequence). The V segment lost 0 bases and the J segment 4 bases; nucleotides outside the gene matches: 14. The CDR3 totals 21 residues. As DNA, the CDR3 is TGTGCCAGCAGCCAAGATCCCCCGGGACTAGCGGGAGTGTCGGCGTACAATGAGCAGTTCTTC. It translates to CASSQDPPGLAGVSAYNEQFF.